This entry describes one TCR beta chain. The antigen is not known. Germline V gene lookup returns CDR1 SGHTA and CDR2 FQGNSA. Trimming pared 6 bases from V and 10 bases from J, leaving 18 bases between. The CDR3 is 13 residues long. Assay: immunoSEQ multiplex PCR; the TCRdb copy retains only in-frame clones and omits some. The sample comprises fewer than 65,000 clones, about nine tenths of which are singletons, and under 5.5% rests with the top ten. These data come from a study of OX40 agonist ivuxolimab in advanced cancers. Study details: Patients treated during dose escalation were battling hepatocellular carcinoma, melanoma, renal cell or head and neck cancer.

Study observations and caveats: Low levels of normalized T-cell clonal expansion also appeared in some nonresponders. The 0.1-3.0 mg/kg partial responders had among the lowest clonal expansion. Expanded clones were, on average, more numerous in CD8+ T cells than in CD4+.

The source material was CD4+ or CD8+ T cells sorted from blood, sampled in a trial of the OX40 agonist ivuxolimab. The sequence came from an adult with an advanced solid tumor such as melanoma, head and neck, liver or kidney cancer. The rearrangement links TRBV7-2 to TRBJ1-2; D gene unclear. CDR3 sequence: CASRRTGLLDYTF. The CDR3 DNA sequence: TGTGCCAGCAGGCGTACGGGCTTACTTGACTACACCTTC.